This TCR beta chain stems from a study of shared clonotypes between healthy human individuals. Study results and limitations: Sampling involved blood alone; tissue repertoires likely differ.

This clone was counted a single time. The antigen is unknown. Terminally differentiated effector memory CD45RA+ cells were excluded from the naive CD8 cells, which were CD45RO-negative and positively selected for CCR7. In germline, CDR1 is SEHNR, CDR2 FQNEAQ (reference sequence). The CDR3 has 14 amino acids. The germline V and J ends were trimmed by 1 base and 8 bases, with 12 bases remaining between them. Assay used: immunoSEQ multiplex PCR; TCRdb lists only in-frame clones, some missing. The sample contains hundreds of thousands of clones, roughly 94% of which appear only once. The sequencing sample was made of naive CD8+ T cells sorted from blood. This chain uses TRBV7-9 with TRBJ2-1; D ambiguous. This TCR came from a man aged 30-40 years in good health. The CDR3 sequence: CASSLVRLEDEQFF. CDR3 DNA sequence: TGTGCCAGCAGCTTAGTAAGGCTAGAAGATGAGCAGTTCTTC. The whole variable domain, filled in from reference TRBV7-9 and TRBJ2-1, reads DTGVSQNPRHKITKRGQNVTFRCDPISEHNRLYWYRQTLGQGPEFLTYFQNEAQLEKSRLLSDRFSAERPKGSFSTLEIQRTEQGDSAMYLCASSLVRLEDEQFFGPGTRLTVL.